This is a list of T cell receptor beta chains from one sample in a study of Graves' ophthalmopathy and Graves' hyperthyroidism. TCRdb ran MiXCR on the multiplex PCR reads and lists one entry per CDR3 protein. The sample has fewer than 650,000 distinct CDR3 sequences, approximately 22% seen once. The material sequenced was peripheral blood. These TCRs come from a woman aged 18-30 years with stable Graves' hyperthyroidism. Some clones in this sample may be carry-over from other donors' samples. The CDR3 runs from the conserved cysteine through the conserved F or W. The D gene is left open where the match is weak. Part of the rows lack a size; the others show once, few, many or a class for expanded clones.

v_call	clone_size	d_call	j_call	cdr3_nt	cdr3_aa
TRBV20-1	.	TRBD1	TRBJ1-5	TGCAGTGCTCTAGAACAGGGGTTGAGTCAGCCCCAGCATTTT	CSALEQGLSQPQHF
TRBV6-1	many	.	TRBJ2-7	TGTGCCAGCGGACGGGGGTGGGTTTCGGACGAGCAGTACTTC	CASGRGWVSDEQYF
TRBV25-1	.	TRBD2	TRBJ2-1	TGTGCCAGCAGTGACCTCCGGGACTACCCTCTCTCATCCTACAATGAGCAGTTCTTC	CASSDLRDYPLSSYNEQFF
TRBV20-1	many	TRBD1	TRBJ1-1	TGCAGTGCTGGACAGGGGGCAATGAACACTGAAGCTTTCTTT	CSAGQGAMNTEAFF
TRBV5-6	.	.	TRBJ1-1	TGTGCCAGCAGCTTGTGGACGACTGAAGCTTTCTTT	CASSLWTTEAFF
TRBV12-3/TRBV12-4	.	.	TRBJ1-6	TGTGCCAGCAGTTTATACCGGGGTTATAATTCACCCCTCCACTTT	CASSLYRGYNSPLHF
TRBV20-1	.	TRBD2	TRBJ2-7	TGCAGTGCTAGAGCTGTAGGACTAGCGGGAGGAGATGGGTACGAGCAGTACTTC	CSARAVGLAGGDGYEQYF
TRBV29-1	.	.	TRBJ1-1	TGCAGCGTAGTACAGTCGAGGAACACTGAAGCTTTCTTT	CSVVQSRNTEAFF
TRBV29-1	many	.	TRBJ2-5	TGCAGCGTTGAACGGGACCCTCGGGAGACCCAGTACTTC	CSVERDPRETQYF
TRBV14	few	.	TRBJ2-2	TGTGCCAGCGCAGGTGGAACCGGGGAGCTGTTTTTT	CASAGGTGELFF
TRBV20-1	many	TRBD1	TRBJ1-1	TGCAGTGCTCCTCGGACAGGTAACACTGAAGCTTTCTTT	CSAPRTGNTEAFF
TRBV5-6	many	.	TRBJ1-2	TGTGCCAGCAGCTTGGCCGCCAGGGAGAGTCCGGGCTACACCTTC	CASSLAARESPGYTF
TRBV12-3/TRBV12-4	.	.	TRBJ1-5	TGTGCCAGCAGTTTTAGACGAGGTCAGCCCCAGCATTTT	CASSFRRGQPQHF
TRBV29-1	.	TRBD1	TRBJ1-2	TGCAGCGTTGATTGGACAGGGGGTAACTATGGCTACACCTTC	CSVDWTGGNYGYTF
TRBV12-3/TRBV12-4	.	TRBD1	TRBJ1-6	TGTGCCAGCAGTTCACGCCGGGACAGGGGAGGCTTCTATAATTCACCCCTCCACTTT	CASSSRRDRGGFYNSPLHF
TRBV6-1	many	.	TRBJ2-2	TGTGCCAGCAGCACCTGGGACACGAACACCGGGGAGCTGTTTTTT	CASSTWDTNTGELFF
TRBV12-3/TRBV12-4	.	.	TRBJ1-1	TGTGCCAGCAGTTTAGTAGGGCACAGGGTGGGCACTGAAGCTTTCTTT	CASSLVGHRVGTEAFF
TRBV5-1	few	TRBD1	TRBJ2-4	TGCGCCAGCAGCCCAGGGACAGGGGGTAACACTCAGTACTTC	CASSPGTGGNTQYF
TRBV2	.	TRBD1	TRBJ2-7	TGTGCCAGCAATCGAGCGGGACAGGGATACTCCTACGAGCAGTACTTC	CASNRAGQGYSYEQYF
TRBV7-3	many	.	TRBJ1-6	TGTGCCAGCAGCCTGGGTGGTAATTCACCCCTCCACTTT	CASSLGGNSPLHF
TRBV20-1	.	TRBD1	TRBJ1-5	TGCAGTGCTTCCGGGACAGGGGGTAGTCAGCCCCAGCATTTT	CSASGTGGSQPQHF
TRBV12-3/TRBV12-4	once	TRBD1	TRBJ1-2	TGTGCCAGCAGGTCCGGCGGGACAGGGCCTCACACCTTC	CASRSGGTGPHTF
TRBV6-1	many	TRBD1	TRBJ1-5	TGTGCCAGCAGTACCGCCGGGACAGGCACCAATCAGCCCCAGCATTTT	CASSTAGTGTNQPQHF
TRBV4-2	many	.	TRBJ2-5	TGTGCCAGCAGCCAAGATCCCCTACAGGAGACCCAGTACTTC	CASSQDPLQETQYF
TRBV29-1	many	.	TRBJ1-6	TGCAGCGTTGAGGCTAGGAGCTCCTATAATTCACCCCTCCACTTT	CSVEARSSYNSPLHF
TRBV29-1	.	.	TRBJ2-7	TGCAGCGTTGCCCCCCAGGACCCAAACCACTACGAGCAGTACTTC	CSVAPQDPNHYEQYF
TRBV12-3/TRBV12-4	many	.	TRBJ1-2	TGTGCCAGCAGCGAGGGGGAGGGCTATGGCTACACCTTC	CASSEGEGYGYTF
TRBV19	.	.	TRBJ1-5	TGTGCCAGTAGTAACCGGGAGACCCTCCGAGATCAGCCCCAGCATTTT	CASSNRETLRDQPQHF
TRBV11-2	many	.	TRBJ1-1	TGTGCCAGCAGCTTAGAGAGGACAGTCAACACTGAAGCTTTCTTT	CASSLERTVNTEAFF
TRBV18	few	TRBD1	TRBJ1-1	TGTGCCAGCTCACCGGGACAGGGGGCGGTGGCTGAAGCTTTCTTT	CASSPGQGAVAEAFF
TRBV27	many	TRBD1	TRBJ1-5	TGTGCCAGCAGTTGGACAGGGATAGATCAGCCCCAGCATTTT	CASSWTGIDQPQHF
TRBV2	many	.	TRBJ1-6	TGTGCCAGCAGTCCTGGGTCGGGTTCACCCCTCCACTTT	CASSPGSGSPLHF
TRBV19	many	TRBD1	TRBJ1-6	TGTGCCACTCGAGACAGGGTCGGTTCACCCCTCCACTTT	CATRDRVGSPLHF
TRBV7-3	.	TRBD1	TRBJ2-7	TGTGCCAGCAGCCCGGGGGGACAGGGGTCCGAGCAGTACTTC	CASSPGGQGSEQYF
TRBV7-8	.	TRBD1	TRBJ2-5	TGCGCCAGCAGCCAACGACAGGGGTTATATCAGCAAGAGACCCAGTACTTC	CASSQRQGLYQQETQYF
TRBV29-1	few	TRBD2	TRBJ2-5	TGCATCGTGGAAGGGACTAGCCGGTACCAAGAGACCCAGTACTTC	CIVEGTSRYQETQYF
TRBV7-9	many	.	TRBJ2-7	TGTGCCAGCAGCCCCGGGACCCCCGGTGAGTCCTACGAGCAGTACTTC	CASSPGTPGESYEQYF
TRBV6-2/TRBV6-3	many	TRBD1	TRBJ2-7	TGTGCCAGCAAACGGACAGGAAACTCCTACGAGCAGTACTTC	CASKRTGNSYEQYF
TRBV24-1	few	.	TRBJ2-5	TGTGCCACCAGTGATTCGGACCTGCGGATGTCGGTGACCCAGTACTTC	CATSDSDLRMSVTQYF
TRBV12-5	.	.	TRBJ2-7	TGTGCTAGTGCCAGCAGTCCAGACGGCTACGAGCAGTACTTC	CASASSPDGYEQYF
TRBV19	many	.	TRBJ2-2	TGTGCCAGTAGTATCTGGGGGACCTTGGGGGAGCTGTTTTTT	CASSIWGTLGELFF
TRBV6-1	many	.	TRBJ1-2	TGTGCCAGCATAGGGGACGGCTATGGCTACACCTTC	CASIGDGYGYTF
TRBV7-3	many	TRBD1	TRBJ2-7	TGTGCCAGCAGCTTAGGGACAGTAAGCTCCTACGAGCAGTACTTC	CASSLGTVSSYEQYF
TRBV5-6	.	.	TRBJ1-5	TGTGCCAGCAGCTTGGGGACAGCTTTGAATCAGCCCCAGCATTTT	CASSLGTALNQPQHF
TRBV7-8	.	.	TRBJ1-2	TGTGCCAGCAGCTTAGTAAATGAAAGGATGGGGAACTATGGCTACACCTTC	CASSLVNERMGNYGYTF
TRBV24-1	.	.	TRBJ2-2	TGTGCCACCAGTACGAGGGATCGCGCCGGGGAGCTGTTTTTT	CATSTRDRAGELFF
TRBV28	many	.	TRBJ1-2	TGTGCCAGCAGTTGGGGCAACTATGGCTACACCTTC	CASSWGNYGYTF
TRBV29-1	.	.	TRBJ1-1	TGCAGCGTTGCCCCAGGGGCTGAGTCTGAAGCTTTCTTT	CSVAPGAESEAFF
TRBV28	many	TRBD2	TRBJ2-6	TGTGCCAGCAGTTCGGGGGGGCTCGGGGCCAACGTCCTGACTTTC	CASSSGGLGANVLTF
TRBV12-3/TRBV12-4	many	TRBD1	TRBJ1-5	TGTGCCAGCAGTTCTCCCGGGACAGGGGAACAGCCCCAGCATTTT	CASSSPGTGEQPQHF
TRBV6-2/TRBV6-3	many	.	TRBJ1-1	TGTGCCAGCAGTTCAATCCCTGAAGCTTTCTTT	CASSSIPEAFF
TRBV12-3/TRBV12-4	.	.	TRBJ1-2	TGTGCCAGCAGTTTCCTACAGAAAAACTATGGCTACACCTTC	CASSFLQKNYGYTF
TRBV28	.	.	TRBJ1-2	TGTGCCACCCGGTGGATGAACTATGGCTACACCTTC	CATRWMNYGYTF
TRBV19	.	TRBD1	TRBJ1-2	TGTGCCAGTAGTATCGAGGACAGGGGGAGAAGTGGCTACACCTTC	CASSIEDRGRSGYTF
TRBV6-1	few	.	TRBJ1-5	TGTGCCAGCAGTGGGACACCGTATAGCAATCAGCCCCAGCATTTT	CASSGTPYSNQPQHF
TRBV7-2	many	TRBD2	TRBJ2-5	TGTGCCAGCAGCTTAACCGCGGGGGGGCTTAGGGAGACCCAGTACTTC	CASSLTAGGLRETQYF
TRBV12-3/TRBV12-4	many	.	TRBJ2-5	TGTGCCAGCAGTTTTTCAGGGGCTGAGACCCAGTACTTC	CASSFSGAETQYF